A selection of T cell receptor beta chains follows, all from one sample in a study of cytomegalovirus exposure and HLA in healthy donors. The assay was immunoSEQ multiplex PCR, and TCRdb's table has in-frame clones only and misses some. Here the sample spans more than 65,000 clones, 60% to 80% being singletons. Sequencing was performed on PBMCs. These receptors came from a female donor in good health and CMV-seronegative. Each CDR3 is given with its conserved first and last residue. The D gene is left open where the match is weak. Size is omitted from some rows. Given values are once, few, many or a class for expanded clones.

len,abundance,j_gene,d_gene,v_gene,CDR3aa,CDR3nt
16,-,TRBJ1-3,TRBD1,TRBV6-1,CASSGARTGWGNTIYF,TGTGCCAGCAGTGGGGCCCGGACAGGGTGGGGAAACACCATATATTTT
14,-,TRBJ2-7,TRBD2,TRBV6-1,CASRAGTSETGQYF,TGTGCCAGCAGGGCCGGGACTAGCGAGACGGGGCAGTACTTC
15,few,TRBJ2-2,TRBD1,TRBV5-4,CASRTGKGGTGELFF,TGTGCCAGTCGGACAGGAAAAGGAGGCACCGGGGAGCTGTTTTTT
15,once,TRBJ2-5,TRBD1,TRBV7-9,CASSFWTGGQETQYF,TGTGCCAGCAGCTTCTGGACAGGAGGCCAAGAGACCCAGTACTTC
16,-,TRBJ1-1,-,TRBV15,CATSGHLGNPNTEAFF,TGTGCCACCAGCGGACATCTTGGGAATCCGAACACTGAAGCTTTCTTT
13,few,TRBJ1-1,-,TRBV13,CASSNKENTEAFF,TGTGCCAGCAGCAACAAAGAGAACACTGAAGCTTTCTTT
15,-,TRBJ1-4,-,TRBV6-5,CASTKTLLGSEKLFF,TGTGCCAGCACCAAGACTCTGCTCGGGAGTGAAAAACTGTTTTTT
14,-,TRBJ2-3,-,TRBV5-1,CASTWGPASDTQYF,TGCGCCAGCACTTGGGGGCCCGCCTCAGATACGCAGTATTTT
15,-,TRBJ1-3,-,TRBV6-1,CASSLGSLSGNTIYF,TGTGCCAGCAGTCTAGGCAGCCTCTCTGGAAACACCATATATTTT
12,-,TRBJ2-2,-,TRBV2,CASSGFTGELFF,TGTGCCAGTAGCGGCTTCACCGGGGAGCTGTTTTTT
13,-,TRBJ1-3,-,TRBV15,CATSRGLGNTIYF,TGTGCCACCAGCAGAGGACTCGGAAACACCATATATTTT
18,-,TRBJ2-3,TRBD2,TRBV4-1,CASSQEPPSGGPGDTQYF,TGCGCCAGCAGCCAAGAGCCCCCTAGCGGGGGGCCCGGGGATACGCAGTATTTT
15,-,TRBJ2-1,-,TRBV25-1,CASSATGPTYNEQFF,TGTGCCAGCAGTGCCACAGGGCCGACCTACAATGAGCAGTTCTTC
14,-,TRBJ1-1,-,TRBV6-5,CASSYSIANTEAFF,TGTGCCAGCAGTTACTCGATAGCGAACACTGAAGCTTTCTTT
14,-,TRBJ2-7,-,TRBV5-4,CASSLGGRVYEQYF,TGTGCCAGCAGCCTCGGGGGTAGGGTCTACGAGCAGTACTTC
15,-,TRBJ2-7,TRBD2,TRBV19,CASSPGGLSPYEQYF,TGTGCCAGTAGTCCGGGGGGACTGAGCCCCTACGAGCAGTACTTC
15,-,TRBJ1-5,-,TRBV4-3,CASSQDGTIPRPQHF,TGCGCCAGCAGCCAGGACGGGACTATCCCTCGGCCCCAGCATTTT
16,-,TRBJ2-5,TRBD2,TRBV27,CASRDNRGAGGETQYF,TGTGCCAGCAGGGACAACAGGGGAGCGGGGGGCGAGACCCAGTACTTC
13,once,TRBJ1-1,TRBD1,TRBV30,CAWSRQGGTEAFF,TGTGCCTGGAGTCGACAGGGGGGGACTGAAGCTTTCTTT
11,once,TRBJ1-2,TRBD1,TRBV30,CAWSGQGSYTF,TGTGCCTGGAGTGGACAGGGCTCCTACACCTTC
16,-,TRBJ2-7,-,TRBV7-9,CASSLAVGLAPYEQYF,TGTGCCAGCAGCTTAGCTGTCGGTCTAGCCCCCTACGAGCAGTACTTC
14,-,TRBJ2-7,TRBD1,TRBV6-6,CATTPPGQGYEQYF,TGTGCCACTACACCCCCGGGACAGGGCTACGAGCAGTACTTC
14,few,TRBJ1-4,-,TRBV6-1,CASSREGKNEKLFF,TGTGCCAGCAGTAGGGAGGGTAAGAACGAAAAACTGTTTTTT
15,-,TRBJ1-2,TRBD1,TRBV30,CAWRAQGGSGYGYTF,TGTGCCTGGAGGGCCCAAGGGGGCTCAGGTTATGGCTACACCTTC
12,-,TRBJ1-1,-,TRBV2,CASSERQDGGFF,TGTGCCAGCAGTGAAAGACAGGATGGGGGTTTCTTT
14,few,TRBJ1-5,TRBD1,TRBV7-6,CASSSGQGNTAQHF,TGTGCCAGCAGCTCGGGACAGGGAAACACAGCCCAGCATTTT